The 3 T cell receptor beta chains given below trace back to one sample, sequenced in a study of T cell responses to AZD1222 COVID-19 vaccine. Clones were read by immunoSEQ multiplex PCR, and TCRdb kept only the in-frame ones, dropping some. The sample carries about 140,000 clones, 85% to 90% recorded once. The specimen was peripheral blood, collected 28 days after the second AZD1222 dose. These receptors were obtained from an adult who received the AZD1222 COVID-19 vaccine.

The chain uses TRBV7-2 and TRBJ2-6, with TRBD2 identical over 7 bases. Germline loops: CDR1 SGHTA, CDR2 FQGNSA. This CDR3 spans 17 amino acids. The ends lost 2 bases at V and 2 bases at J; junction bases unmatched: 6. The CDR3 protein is CASSLSRGSAGANVLTF. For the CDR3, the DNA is TGTGCCAGCAGCTTATCCCGCGGGAGCGCTGGGGCCAACGTCCTGACTTTC.

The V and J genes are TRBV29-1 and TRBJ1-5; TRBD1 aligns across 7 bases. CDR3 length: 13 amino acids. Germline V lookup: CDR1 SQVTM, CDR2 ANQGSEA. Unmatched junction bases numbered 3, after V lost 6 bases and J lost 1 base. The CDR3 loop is CSVGQTSNQPQHF. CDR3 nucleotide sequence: TGCAGCGTGGGACAGACGAGCAATCAGCCCCAGCATTTT. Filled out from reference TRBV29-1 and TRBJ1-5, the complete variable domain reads SAVISQKPSRDICQRGTSLTIQCQVDSQVTMMFWYRQQPGQSLTLIATANQGSEATYESGFVIDKFPISRPNLTFSTLTVSNMSPEDSSIYLCSVGQTSNQPQHFGDGTRLSIL.

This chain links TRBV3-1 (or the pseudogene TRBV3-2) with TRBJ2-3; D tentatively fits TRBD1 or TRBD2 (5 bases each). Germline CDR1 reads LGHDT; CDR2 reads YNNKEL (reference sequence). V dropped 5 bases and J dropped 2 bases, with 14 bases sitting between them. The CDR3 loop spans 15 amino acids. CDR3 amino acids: CASSKRGGDTDTQYF. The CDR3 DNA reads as TGTGCCAGCAGCAAGAGGGGCGGAGACACAGATACGCAGTATTTT.